The 22 T cell receptor beta chains below were found in one sample sequenced in a study of human T cells and chemical hapten exposure. The time point denotes: patch test 2, 6 weeks after DPC sensitization. Treatment noted: therapeutic diphenylcyclopropenone sensitization with weekly scalp DPC. TCRdb re-derived calls from the RACE reads in MiXCR, one entry per CDR3 protein. The table records about 380,000 distinct CDR3 sequences, under 6.5% of them present only once. The sample consisted of whole blood, taken in connection with sensitization to the hapten diphenylcyclopropenone (DPC). The receptors originated from a young woman with alopecia areata. Some clones in this sample may be carry-over from other donors' samples.

This clonotype has more than one count but fewer than ten. This chain's CDR3 is CASSLVAGMDGYTF. The CDR3 DNA follows: TGTGCCAGCAGCTTAGTTGCGGGGATGGATGGCTACACCTTC. V is TRBV7-9 and J is TRBJ1-2; D is uncertain. The CDR3 consists of 14 residues. The germline V gene encodes CDR1 SEHNR and CDR2 FQNEAQ (reference sequence). V lost 1 base, J lost 6 bases, and 12 bases lay in between.

This clonotype was picked up many times. The CDR3 region is CASSLGGRSNQPQHF. Here the CDR3 DNA reads TGTGCCAGCAGCTTAGGCGGCAGAAGCAATCAGCCCCAGCATTTT. The chain employs TRBV7-2 and TRBJ1-5; no reliable D call. The ends were cut back, 1 base at V and 1 base at J, with 8 bases in the middle. Germline V CDR1 and CDR2: SGHTA, FQGNSA. This CDR3 region has 15 residues.

This chain links TRBV29-1 with TRBJ2-2, with 9 bases lining up with TRBD1. The germline CDR1 and CDR2 sequences are SQVTM and ANQGSEA. V gave up 7 bases and J gave up 5 bases; unmatched junction bases: 11. The CDR3 has 15 amino acids. CDR3: CSAVPGQGITGELFF. The CDR3 DNA follows: TGCAGCGCAGTCCCCGGACAGGGGATTACCGGGGAGCTGTTTTTT.

This clonotype was counted a few times. The CDR3 is CASNPGFGITEAFF. The CDR3, as DNA: TGTGCCAGCAACCCCGGGTTCGGGATCACTGAAGCTTTCTTT. The V and J genes are TRBV7-9 and TRBJ1-1; D uncertain. Trimming removed 7 bases at V and 4 bases at J, with 16 bases between. The CDR3 consists of 14 residues. CDR1 SEHNR and CDR2 FQNEAQ come from the germline V gene (reference sequence).

In DNA form, the CDR3 reads TGTGCCAGCAGTTATAGGCAGCCCGAAAAACTGTTTTTT. The encoded protein is CASSYRQPEKLFF. V usage is TRBV6-6 and J usage is TRBJ1-4; D gene ambiguous. From germline, CDR1 is MNHNY and CDR2 SVGAGI (reference sequence). The CDR3 has 13 residues. Deletions cut 3 bases from V and 8 bases from J, with 10 bases between.

This clonotype was counted many times. The J gene is TRBJ2-7, the V gene TRBV7-2, with 12 bases fitting TRBD1. CDR1 and CDR2 from the germline V gene are SGHTA and FQGNSA. The J segment lost 6 bases and the V segment lost 6 bases, leaving 12 bases of the junction unmatched. This CDR3 region has 16 residues. CDR3 sequence: CASSVLGTGGSREQYF. Written as DNA, the CDR3 is TGTGCCAGCAGTGTTCTAGGGACAGGGGGCTCTCGCGAGCAGTACTTC.

This clonotype was observed at least ten times. V gene TRBV29-1 combines with J gene TRBJ1-5; D unresolved. V lost 6 bases to trimming and J lost 7 bases, with 16 bases between them. The CDR3 length is 13 residues. Germline CDR1 and CDR2: SQVTM and ANQGSEA. In DNA, the CDR3 is TGCAGCGTGGTCCTGGGGTCGGAGCAGCCCCAGCATTTT. Its protein product is CSVVLGSEQPQHF.

The sample holds a few counts of this clonotype. The chain is built from TRBV20-1 and TRBJ2-2, with 12 bases lining up with TRBD1. Germline CDR1 and CDR2: DFQATT and SNEGSKA (reference sequence). The CDR3 covers 19 residues. J gave up 0 bases and V 4 bases, and 12 bases lay outside the gene matches. CDR3 coding DNA: TGCAGTGCTATATTTGGGGGGACAGGGGGCGCCTCGAACACCGGGGAGCTGTTTTTT. As protein: CSAIFGGTGGASNTGELFF.

This clonotype was seen only a few times. The genes are TRBV6-4 and TRBJ2-3; 9 bases agree with TRBD1. The CDR3 spans 15 residues. With V trimmed by 4 bases and J by 3 bases, 5 bases remained unmatched. Looked up from germline, CDR1 is MRHNA and CDR2 is SNTAGT. In DNA, the CDR3 is TGTGCCAGCAGTGGGACAGGGGAGATTACAGATACGCAGTATTTT. As protein: CASSGTGEITDTQYF.

This clonotype was found once. The rearrangement links TRBV6-5 to TRBJ2-7; TRBD1 or TRBD2 may be the D gene (5 bases each). Deletions cut 2 bases from V and 5 bases from J, with 16 bases between. Looked up from germline, CDR1 is MNHEY and CDR2 is SVGAGI. This CDR3 is built from 15 residues. The CDR3 DNA sequence: TGTGCCAGCAGTTACGTCGGGGACCGAGGAGACGAGCAGTACTTC. It yields the protein CASSYVGDRGDEQYF.

This clonotype has only a few counts. V gene TRBV6-2 or TRBV6-3 combines with J gene TRBJ1-1, with D maybe TRBD1 (5 bases). Germline V gene data show CDR1 as MNHEY and CDR2 as SVGEGT. This CDR3 is 18 amino acids long. Trimming removed 2 bases at V and 4 bases at J, with 23 bases between. The CDR3 spells CASSYGRRDFGAGTEAFF. CDR3 nucleotides: TGTGCCAGCAGTTACGGGAGACGGGACTTCGGAGCGGGCACTGAAGCTTTCTTT.

There are a few counts of this clonotype. The chain combines TRBV24-1 with TRBJ2-3; possibly TRBD2 for D (5 bases). V dropped 10 bases and J dropped 4 bases, with 14 bases sitting between them. The CDR3 runs 13 residues. Germline CDR1 reads KGHDR; CDR2 reads SFDVKD. CDR3 loop: CATAEGAPDTQYF. CDR3 in DNA: TGTGCCACTGCAGAGGGTGCACCAGATACGCAGTATTTT.

This clonotype was counted many times. The J gene is TRBJ1-6, the V gene TRBV10-3; 8 bases fit TRBD1. V lost 7 bases and J lost 10; bases outside the gene matches: 9. The CDR3 is 14 residues long. Germline CDR1 ENHRY, CDR2 SYGVKD. In nucleotides, the CDR3 is TGTGCCATCACTTCCGGGACAGGCCGGTCACCCCTCCACTTT. Its translation is CAITSGTGRSPLHF.

A few counts support this clonotype. The J gene is TRBJ2-3, the V gene TRBV6-2 or TRBV6-3; D unclear. Trimming stripped 5 bases from V and 3 bases from J, with 6 bases between. In germline, CDR1 is MNHEY, CDR2 SVGEGT. The CDR3 covers 12 residues. The CDR3 loop is CASSPQTDTQYF. CDR3 DNA: TGTGCCAGCAGTCCTCAAACAGATACGCAGTATTTT.

The chain recombines TRBV6-5 with TRBJ1-2; TRBD1 is a possible D gene (5 bases). The CDR3 covers 16 residues. In germline, CDR1 is MNHEY, CDR2 SVGAGI. The V and J ends lost 7 bases and 0 bases respectively, with 18 bases between them. In nucleotides, the CDR3 is TGTGCCAGCACCAACGGGGGGTATTCATCTAACTATGGCTACACCTTC. This codes for CASTNGGYSSNYGYTF.

This clonotype was counted ten times or more. CDR3 sequence: CSAVPGTSSYNEQFF. In nucleotides, the CDR3 is TGCAGTGCGGTCCCCGGGACTAGCTCCTACAATGAGCAGTTCTTC. This chain links TRBV20-1 with TRBJ2-1; 8 nucleotides align to TRBD2. The germline CDR1 and CDR2 sequences are DFQATT and SNEGSKA (reference sequence). V was pared by 6 bases and J by 0 bases, with 7 bases of the junction left unmatched. The CDR3 loop spans 15 amino acids.

This clonotype was counted at least ten times. This rearrangement joins TRBV28 to TRBJ1-5; D gene ambiguous. Trimming took 7 bases from V and 5 from J, leaving 6 bases between them. This CDR3 has 11 residues. Germline V gives CDR1 MDHEN, CDR2 SYDVKM. CDR3 nucleotide sequence: TGTGCCAGCAATTCACATCAGCCCCAGCATTTT. It translates to CASNSHQPQHF.

A few counts support this clonotype. The DNA for the CDR3 is TGTGCCAGCAGTGAGGATAGCGAAGAGACCCAGTACTTC. Translated, it gives CASSEDSEETQYF. The chain is built from TRBV2 and TRBJ2-5, with a possible D match to TRBD2 (5 bases). The length of the CDR3 is 13 residues. The germline gives CDR1 SNHLY, CDR2 FYNNEI. Deletions cut 3 bases from V and 3 bases from J, with 8 bases between.

This clonotype was seen a handful of times. V and J are TRBV18 and TRBJ1-4; 7 bases map to TRBD1. V shed 6 bases, J shed 8 bases, and the junction held 9 bases outside the gene matches. The V gene's germline CDR1 is KGHSH and CDR2 LQKENI. The CDR3 is 14 residues long. In DNA form, the CDR3 reads TGTGCCAGCTCGGAAACAGGGGTTGCGGAAAAACTGTTTTTT. Protein: CASSETGVAEKLFF.

This clonotype was picked up a small number of times. This chain connects TRBV12-2 to TRBJ1-6; TRBD1, as called in the table, went unchecked against the DNA. TRBV12-2 is a known pseudogene. CDR3 length equals 14 residues. For the CDR3, the DNA is TGTGCAAGTCGAAGGGACGGATGGATTGGACCCCTCCACTTT. It codes for CASRRDGWIGPLHF.

This clonotype has only one observation. One end of the junction is discordant with germline, which a read error may explain. V gene TRBV6-5 combines with J gene TRBJ1-6; TRBD1 matches at 9 bases. CDR1 and CDR2 from the germline V gene are MNHEY and SVGAGI. This CDR3 is built from 16 residues. CDR3: CTSSYFSGTGNSPLHF. DNA for the CDR3: TGTACCAGCAGTTATTTTTCCGGGACAGGGAACTCACCCCTCCACTTT.

This clonotype was seen a few times. The CDR3 DNA follows: TGTGCCAGCAGTGGACGAGGAGCGGCACTCACAGATACGCAGTATTTT. Translation gives CASSGRGAALTDTQYF. J is TRBJ2-3 and V is TRBV28, with TRBD2 as a possible D gene (5 bases). The CDR3 length is 16 residues. Trimming removed 5 bases at V and 2 bases at J, with 17 bases between. Germline V CDR1 and CDR2: MDHEN, SYDVKM.